These 20 T cell receptor beta chains were all obtained from the same sample, sequenced in a study of blood T cell repertoires in COVID-19 (dated by TCRdb to 2020 to 2022). The library was prepared using the immunoSEQ multiplex PCR assay. In TCRdb, the immuneACCESS table is reduced to in-frame sequences with V and J assigned. These tables do not hold every clone; where another copy was compared, an unresolved V gene accounts for under half, and the others remain unexplained. The sample includes approximately 46,000 clones, with 86% observed a single time. Approximately 14% of the sample belongs to the ten largest clones. Material for sequencing was peripheral blood. Receptor source: a human donor in a cohort sampled during active COVID-19.

The chain links TRBV7-8 to TRBJ1-1; 10 bases are a match to TRBD1. The V gene's germline CDR1 is SGHVS and CDR2 FQNEAQ. V shed 5 bases, J shed 3 bases, and the junction held 15 bases outside the gene matches. The CDR3 sequence is 18 residues long. CDR3 bases: TGTGCCAGCAGCCGGCGGACAGGGGGTTTTGGAATAGACACTGAAGCTTTCTTT. Protein: CASSRRTGGFGIDTEAFF.

The chain joins TRBV14 to TRBJ2-1; 11 nucleotides agree with TRBD2. The CDR3 is 16 residues long. In germline, CDR1 is SGHDN, CDR2 FVKESK. The trim removed 2 bases at V and 3 bases at J, leaving 3 bases unmatched. The CDR3 DNA is TGTGCCAGCAGCCAATCCGGACTAGCGGGCTACAATGAGCAGTTCTTC. Translation gives CASSQSGLAGYNEQFF.

The V gene is TRBV11-2, the J gene TRBJ2-5, with 11 bases matching TRBD1. The germline gives CDR1 SGHAT, CDR2 FQNNGV. This CDR3 comprises 16 residues. The junction had 3 bases not matched to a gene; V was cut back by 1 base and J by 2 bases. DNA for the CDR3: TGTGCCAGCAGCTTAGGCGGGACAGGGGGTCAAGAGACCCAGTACTTC. Encoded protein: CASSLGGTGGQETQYF.

J is TRBJ1-5 and V is TRBV7-2; TRBD1 is a possible D gene (5 bases). Per the germline V gene, CDR1 is SGHTA and CDR2 is FQGNSA. The CDR3 has 15 residues. Trimming pared 2 bases from V and 2 bases from J, leaving 10 bases between. The CDR3 protein is CASSLRWGGNQPQHF. CDR3 DNA sequence: TGTGCCAGCAGCTTAAGATGGGGGGGCAATCAGCCCCAGCATTTT.

The CDR3 region has the DNA TGTGCCAGCAGCGGAGGTTTTCGCCAAGAGACCCAGTACTTC. This codes for CASSGGFRQETQYF. This chain joins TRBV2 and TRBJ2-5; a possible D gene is TRBD2 (5 bases). The CDR3 totals 14 residues. With 6 bases removed from V and 1 base from J, the gap between germline ends came to 12 bases. In germline, CDR1 is SNHLY, CDR2 FYNNEI.

The V gene is TRBV6-6, the J gene TRBJ2-2; tentative D call: TRBD2 (6 bases). V lost 2 bases, J lost 2 bases, and 9 bases lay in between. This CDR3 has 15 amino acids. The germline V gene encodes CDR1 MNHNY and CDR2 SVGAGI (reference sequence). CDR3 residues: CASSYRDFNTGELFF. The CDR3 DNA is TGTGCCAGCAGTTACAGGGACTTCAACACCGGGGAGCTGTTTTTT.

V is TRBV12-3 or TRBV12-4 and J is TRBJ2-3; weak D call: TRBD1 (5 bases). The CDR3 covers 12 residues. V was pared by 5 bases and J by 7 bases, with 10 bases between. CDR3 coding DNA: TGTGCCAGCAGTCAGACAGAAAATACGCAGTATTTT. Translation: CASSQTENTQYF.

The gene calls are TRBV11-2 and TRBJ2-1; 7 bases map to TRBD2. Germline V CDR1 and CDR2: SGHAT, FQNNGV. The CDR3 contains 14 residues. J gave up 4 bases and V 5 bases, and 5 bases lay outside the gene matches. CDR3 bases: TGTGCCAGCAGCCATCGGACTAGGTACAATGAGCAGTTCTTC. Its protein is CASSHRTRYNEQFF.

The chain couples TRBV19 to TRBJ1-6; D perhaps matches TRBD1 (5 bases). The CDR3 length is 18 residues. Per the germline V gene, CDR1 is LNHDA and CDR2 is SQIVND (reference sequence). V was shortened by 1 base and J by 2 bases, with 15 bases between the two germline ends. The CDR3 reads CASSIGLTGRTYNSPLHF. The DNA of the CDR3 is TGTGCCAGTAGTATAGGACTCACAGGACGGACCTATAATTCACCCCTCCACTTT.

In DNA form, the CDR3 reads TGTGCCAGCAGTTACTCCAACCCCGGGAGCCAGGGCTACGAGCAGTACTTC. Its protein product is CASSYSNPGSQGYEQYF. The rearrangement joins TRBV6-2 or TRBV6-3 to TRBJ2-7; tentative D call: TRBD2 (6 bases). Germline V gene lookup returns CDR1 MNHEY and CDR2 SVGEGT. Trimming shortened V by 0 bases and J by 3 bases, and 18 bases separated the two germline ends. The length of the CDR3 is 17 residues.

The chain combines TRBV4-3 with TRBJ2-3, with 10 positions matching TRBD2. With V trimmed by 1 base and J by 0 bases, 7 bases remained unmatched. The CDR3 extends over 18 amino acids. Germline CDR1 LGHNA, CDR2 YSLEER. In DNA, the CDR3 is TGCGCCAGCAGCCAAGCCTACAGACTAGCGGGTAGCACAGATACGCAGTATTTT. Its translation is CASSQAYRLAGSTDTQYF.

The rearrangement links TRBV5-4 to TRBJ2-3; TRBD2 agrees at 9 bases. This CDR3 region has 17 residues. Germline CDR1 reads SGHNT; CDR2 reads YYREEE (reference sequence). Trimming at V came to 0 bases and at J to 5 bases, leaving 10 bases not matched to a gene. CDR3: CASSLGGSGSNIDTQYF. The CDR3 coding sequence is TGTGCCAGCAGCTTGGGAGGTAGCGGGAGTAATATAGATACGCAGTATTTT.

This chain links TRBV4-3 with TRBJ1-3; TRBD1 matches 7 bases. This CDR3 is built from 16 residues. Trimming cost V 0 bases and J 0 bases; bases outside gene matches: 2. Looked up from germline, CDR1 is LGHNA and CDR2 is YSLEER. CDR3 loop: CASSQDSGGSGNTIYF. The CDR3 DNA reads TGCGCCAGCAGCCAAGATTCAGGGGGCTCTGGAAACACCATATATTTT.

The CDR3 loop is CASSQDRANTEAFF. CDR3 in DNA: TGTGCCAGCAGCCAGGACAGGGCGAACACTGAAGCTTTCTTT. V gene TRBV14 combines with J gene TRBJ1-1, with 8 bases that match TRBD1. The CDR3 length is 14 residues. The germline V gene encodes CDR1 SGHDN and CDR2 FVKESK. V shed 3 bases, J shed 1 base, and the junction held 1 base outside the gene matches.

This sequence joins TRBV18 and TRBJ1-4; TRBD1 might be the D (6 bases). This CDR3 has 14 residues. The V end lost 4 bases, the J end lost 6 bases, and 12 bases lay between the germline ends. The germline V gene has CDR1 KGHSH and CDR2 LQKENI. CDR3 bases: TGTGCCAGCTCACGGACAGCGCGAGATGAAAAACTGTTTTTT. Protein: CASSRTARDEKLFF.

The chain couples TRBV2 to TRBJ2-3; 9 positions match TRBD1. The CDR3 spans 14 residues. CDR1 SNHLY and CDR2 FYNNEI come from the germline V gene. V dropped 4 bases and J dropped 4; count of bases not matched to a gene: 3. CDR3 in DNA: TGTGCCAGCAGTGCTGACAGGGGGTCAGATACGCAGTATTTT. Translated: CASSADRGSDTQYF.

The chain couples TRBV11-2 to TRBJ2-1; no clear D. V lost 5 bases to trimming and J lost 10 bases, with 9 bases between them. There are 11 residues in the CDR3. Looked up from germline, CDR1 is SGHAT and CDR2 is FQNNGV. CDR3 protein: CASSRAWEQFF. In DNA, the CDR3 is TGTGCCAGCAGCCGAGCCTGGGAGCAGTTCTTC.

The chain employs TRBV4-1 and TRBJ2-2; TRBD2 matches 9 bases. J was trimmed by 6 bases and V by 3 bases; bases with no gene match: 11. This CDR3 contains 17 residues. Germline-derived CDR1 and CDR2 are MGHRA and YSYEKL. The CDR3 loop is CASSHQGLALVAGELFF. The CDR3 region has the DNA TGCGCCAGCAGCCACCAAGGACTAGCGCTGGTGGCCGGGGAGCTGTTTTTT.

The chain carries TRBV2 and TRBJ2-3; TRBD1 agrees at 7 bases. After removal of 4 bases from V and 3 bases from J, the junction contained 4 bases not matched to a gene. The CDR3 length is 14 residues. Per germline, CDR1 SNHLY and CDR2 FYNNEI. The CDR3 here is CASSVGRGTDTQYF. CDR3 sequence (DNA): TGTGCCAGCAGTGTTGGCAGGGGGACAGATACGCAGTATTTT.

This chain uses TRBV5-1 with TRBJ1-5; 9 bases align to TRBD1. J lost 6 bases, V lost 4 bases, and 8 bases had no gene match. This CDR3 spans 15 amino acids. Germline V gene data show CDR1 as SGHRS and CDR2 as YFSETQ. The CDR3 protein is CASSATGGDGQPQHF. The CDR3 DNA reads TGCGCCAGCAGCGCGACAGGGGGGGACGGTCAGCCCCAGCATTTT.